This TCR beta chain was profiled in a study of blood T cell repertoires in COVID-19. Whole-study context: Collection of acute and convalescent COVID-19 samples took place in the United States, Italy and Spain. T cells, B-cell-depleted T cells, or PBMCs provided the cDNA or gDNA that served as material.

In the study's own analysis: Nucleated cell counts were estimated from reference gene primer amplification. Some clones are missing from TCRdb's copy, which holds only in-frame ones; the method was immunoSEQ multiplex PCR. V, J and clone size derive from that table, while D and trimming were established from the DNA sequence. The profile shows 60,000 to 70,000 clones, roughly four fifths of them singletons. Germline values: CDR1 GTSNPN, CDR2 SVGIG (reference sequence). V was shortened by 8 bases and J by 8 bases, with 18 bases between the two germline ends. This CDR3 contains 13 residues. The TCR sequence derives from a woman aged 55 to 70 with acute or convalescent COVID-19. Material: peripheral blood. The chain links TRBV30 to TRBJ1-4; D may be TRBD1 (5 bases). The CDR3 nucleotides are TGTGCCCGGGGAGCAGGGCCTGGAGAAAAACTGTTTTTT. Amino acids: CARGAGPGEKLFF.